A single sample is the source of the 21 T cell receptor beta chains below, sequenced in a study of cytomegalovirus exposure and HLA in healthy donors. PCR used 60 Vbeta primers and 13 Jbeta primers. The protocol was immunoSEQ multiplex PCR, while the TCRdb copy is restricted to in-frame clones and leaves out a portion. There are 150,000 to 200,000 clones in the sample; approximately 80% occur only once, and around 2.4% lies in the top ten. Specimen: PBMCs. The source of these receptors is a woman in her 30s in good health and CMV-seronegative.

The chain joins TRBV28 to TRBJ1-1; no definite D call. The V gene lost 2 bases and the J gene lost 5 bases, with 9 bases spanning the gap. The germline V gene has CDR1 MDHEN and CDR2 SYDVKM. The CDR3 has 13 amino acids. CDR3 amino acids: CASSLERGTEAFF. CDR3 coding DNA: TGTGCCAGCAGTTTAGAGCGCGGGACTGAAGCTTTCTTT.

A single count supports this clone. V and J are TRBV29-1 and TRBJ2-1, with TRBD2 matching over 9 bases. Germline V gene sequence: CDR1 SQVTM, CDR2 ANQGSEA. With 7 bases clipped from V and 8 bases from J, the junction kept 12 bases outside the gene matches. The CDR3 loop spans 14 amino acids. The CDR3 reads CSALRPSGVDEQFF. The CDR3, as DNA: TGCAGCGCCCTAAGGCCTAGCGGGGTGGATGAGCAGTTCTTC.

This clone was seen many times. Other DNA sequences from this sample encode an identical CDR3 as well. V is TRBV6-5 and J is TRBJ1-2, with TRBD1 as a possible D gene (5 bases). This CDR3 is built from 12 residues. V was clipped by 2 bases and J by 8 bases, with 9 bases between them. Per germline, CDR1 MNHEY and CDR2 SVGAGI. DNA of the CDR3: TGTGCCAGCAGTTACGTGGGGGGAGGCTACACCTTC. This gives the protein CASSYVGGGYTF.

This clone was seen a few times. The chain couples TRBV27 to TRBJ1-1, with no clear D. This CDR3 spans 13 amino acids. Trimming took off 3 bases at V and 1 base at J, with 6 bases between the two ends. The germline CDR1 and CDR2 sequences are MNHEY and SMNVEV (reference sequence). CDR3 sequence reads: CASSFAANTEAFF. The CDR3 bases are TGTGCCAGCAGTTTCGCGGCGAACACTGAAGCTTTCTTT.

V is TRBV7-2 and J is TRBJ2-7; 10 bases are shared with TRBD2. This CDR3 contains 13 residues. V shed 6 bases and J 6 bases; nucleotides not matched to a gene: 5. The germline CDR1 and CDR2 sequences are SGHTA and FQGNSA. CDR3 region: CASSLAGVREQYF. CDR3 nucleotides: TGTGCCAGCAGTCTAGCGGGAGTCCGCGAGCAGTACTTC.

The V call is TRBV11-2, the J call TRBJ2-1; TRBD2 agrees at 10 bases. The CDR3 is 16 residues long. Germline lookup yields CDR1 SGHAT and CDR2 FQNNGV. The trim removed 4 bases at V and 4 bases at J, leaving 7 bases unmatched. The CDR3 bases are TGTGCCAGCAGCTCCTATAGCGGGGGGTCGTACAATGAGCAGTTCTTC. This sequence encodes CASSSYSGGSYNEQFF.

The chain couples TRBV7-2 to TRBJ2-4, with D perhaps matching TRBD1 (5 bases). V shed 3 bases and J shed 2 bases, with 11 bases lying between them. In germline, CDR1 is SGHTA, CDR2 FQGNSA. The CDR3 is 15 residues long. The CDR3 DNA reads as TGTGCCAGCAGCTTGAGCAGGGAAACCAAAAACATTCAGTACTTC. This encodes CASSLSRETKNIQYF.

The chain joins TRBV28 to TRBJ1-6; 9 bases fit TRBD1. This CDR3 is 19 amino acids long. The V segment lost 5 bases and the J segment 2 bases; nucleotides outside the gene matches: 13. From germline, CDR1 is MDHEN and CDR2 SYDVKM. CDR3 sequence: CASSPLMGQGRPYNSPLHF. As DNA, the CDR3 is TGTGCCAGCAGTCCCCTTATGGGACAGGGCCGACCCTATAATTCACCCCTCCACTTT.

The chain carries TRBV27 and TRBJ1-2, with 8 positions matching TRBD1. This CDR3 comprises 18 residues. V trimming: 5 bases; J trimming: 5 bases; junction bases outside the gene matches: 19. Germline lookup yields CDR1 MNHEY and CDR2 SMNVEV (reference sequence). DNA for the CDR3: TGTGCCAGCAGTGGAAACCGGGACAGGATATACCACGGATATGGCTACACCTTC. Translation gives CASSGNRDRIYHGYGYTF.

The chain recombines TRBV6-1 with TRBJ2-7; possible D gene TRBD2, 6 bases. This CDR3 is 14 amino acids long. In germline, CDR1 is MNHNS, CDR2 SASEGT. V was cut by 8 bases and J by 3 bases, with 17 bases left in between. CDR3 sequence reads: CASSRDSSYYEQYF. The CDR3, as DNA: TGTGCCAGCTCCCGGGACTCGAGTTACTACGAGCAGTACTTC.

The chain employs TRBV5-4 and TRBJ1-2; 7 nucleotides line up with TRBD1. The CDR3 length is 13 residues. The junction had 1 base not matched to a gene; V was cut back by 4 bases and J by 1 base. The germline gives CDR1 SGHNT, CDR2 YYREEE (reference sequence). The CDR3 DNA follows: TGTGCCAGCAGCCGACAGGGTAACTATGGCTACACCTTC. As protein: CASSRQGNYGYTF.

The chain uses TRBV28 and TRBJ2-2; D remains ambiguous. CDR1 and CDR2 (germline): MDHEN, SYDVKM. The germline V and J ends were trimmed by 3 bases and 2 bases, with 10 bases remaining between them. The CDR3 is 15 residues long. CDR3 sequence reads: CASSLLDSNTGELFF. The CDR3 region has the DNA TGTGCCAGCAGTTTGCTAGATTCCAACACCGGGGAGCTGTTTTTT.

The CDR3 is CASSYRSSGGNYGYTF. For the CDR3, the DNA is TGTGCCAGCAGTTACCGATCATCTGGGGGGAACTATGGCTACACCTTC. V is TRBV6-5 and J is TRBJ1-2; D might be TRBD1 (5 bases). V was shortened by 2 bases and J by 2 bases, with 15 bases between the two germline ends. CDR1 is MNHEY, CDR2 SVGAGI, per germline. The CDR3 length is 16 residues.

This clone has more than one count but fewer than ten. This rearrangement joins TRBV2 to TRBJ1-1, with D possibly being TRBD1 (6 bases). Trimming removed 8 bases from V and 0 bases from J, with 16 bases in between. Germline CDR1 reads SNHLY; CDR2 reads FYNNEI. The CDR3 loop spans 15 amino acids. CDR3 protein: CASRDKPYMNTEAFF. The DNA for the CDR3 is TGTGCCAGCCGGGACAAACCCTACATGAACACTGAAGCTTTCTTT. Based on the CDR3 plus reference TRBV2 and TRBJ1-1, the full variable domain is EPEVTQTPSHQVTQMGQEVILRCVPISNHLYFYWYRQILGQKVEFLVSFYNNEISEKSEIFDDQFSVERPDGSNFTLKIRSTKLEDSAMYFCASRDKPYMNTEAFFGQGTRLTVV.

The chain recombines TRBV4-2 with TRBJ2-3; 7 nucleotides align to TRBD1. Germline CDR1 LGHNA, CDR2 YNFKEQ. Trimming took 4 bases from V and 0 from J; bases not matched to a gene: 7. This CDR3 spans 16 amino acids. Written as DNA, the CDR3 is TGTGCCAGCAGCCCGTACAGGGGACAGAGCACAGATACGCAGTATTTT. It encodes CASSPYRGQSTDTQYF.

This clone was found a few times. The chain is built from TRBV4-3 and TRBJ2-2, with unresolved D. This CDR3 is built from 15 residues. Germline lookup yields CDR1 LGHNA and CDR2 YSLEER. V lost 0 bases and J lost 3, with 8 bases in between. CDR3 residues: CASSQDRTYTGELFF. The CDR3 bases are TGCGCCAGCAGCCAAGATAGAACTTACACCGGGGAGCTGTTTTTT.

This clone turned up a few times. The chain combines TRBV19 with TRBJ1-1; no firm D call. V was clipped by 3 bases and J by 4 bases, with 6 bases between them. Germline V gene sequence: CDR1 LNHDA, CDR2 SQIVND (reference sequence). There are 12 residues in the CDR3. CDR3 amino acids: CASSMRGTEAFF. The CDR3 DNA follows: TGTGCCAGTAGTATGCGGGGCACTGAAGCTTTCTTT.

The chain employs TRBV7-9 and TRBJ2-7; TRBD1 matches 7 bases. Germline V gene sequence: CDR1 SEHNR, CDR2 FQNEAQ (reference sequence). Germline trimming cut 0 bases from V and 2 bases from J; bases unmatched to any gene: 7. The length of the CDR3 is 16 residues. DNA for the CDR3: TGTGCCAGCAGCTTAGCGTCGACAGGGAACCCCTACGAGCAGTACTTC. Translating gives CASSLASTGNPYEQYF.

The chain links TRBV5-4 to TRBJ1-4, with 9 bases matching TRBD1. After removal of 2 bases from V and 5 bases from J, the junction contained 4 bases not matched to a gene. CDR1 and CDR2 (germline): SGHNT, YYREEE (reference sequence). CDR3 length equals 15 residues. CDR3 residues: CASSLRQGGNEKLFF. CDR3 sequence (DNA): TGTGCCAGCAGCTTACGACAGGGGGGGAATGAAAAACTGTTTTTT.

This clone was counted once. The genes are TRBV7-9 and TRBJ1-6; the match to TRBD1 covers 7 bases. V shed 1 base and J 7 bases; nucleotides not matched to a gene: 4. The CDR3 has 15 residues. Germline-derived CDR1 and CDR2 are SEHNR and FQNEAQ (reference sequence). CDR3 nucleotide sequence: TGTGCCAGCAGCTTAGGGGACAGTCTGAATTCACCCCTCCACTTT. This sequence encodes CASSLGDSLNSPLHF. Full variable domain (remainder filled in from reference TRBV7-9 and TRBJ1-6): DTGVSQNPRHKITKRGQNVTFRCDPISEHNRLYWYRQTLGQGPEFLTYFQNEAQLEKSRLLSDRFSAERPKGSFSTLEIQRTEQGDSAMYLCASSLGDSLNSPLHFGNGTRLTVT.

The J gene is TRBJ2-2, the V gene TRBV7-6; TRBD2 agrees at 8 bases. The CDR3 loop spans 14 amino acids. CDR1 and CDR2 from the germline V gene are SGHVS and FNYEAQ. After removal of 6 bases from V and 7 bases from J, the junction contained 7 bases not matched to a gene. CDR3 residues: CASRGGRPGGELFF. The CDR3 nucleotides are TGTGCCAGCAGAGGCGGGAGGCCCGGCGGGGAGCTGTTTTTT.